Detailed here is one T cell receptor (beta chain). What it recognizes is unknown. The CDR3 length is 15 residues. Per germline, CDR1 LNHDA and CDR2 SQIVND (reference sequence). Trimming removed 6 bases from V and 8 bases from J; junction bases left unmatched: 8. This sample was taken from a study of T cells in narcolepsy. Using immunoSEQ multiplex PCR, the repertoire was profiled, and TCRdb retains in-frame clones only, with some absent. Of tens of thousands of clones listed, about four fifths were seen once; the top ten hold roughly 0.99%. Study-wide results and caveats: Autoreactive clone sequences were missing from some blood memory CD4+ repertoires. HCRT-specific and TRIB2-specific autoreactive clonotypes appeared among same-patient CSF and blood CD4+ clonotypes.

The rearrangement uses TRBV19 and TRBJ2-3; TRBD2 agrees at 13 bases. The receptor was derived from a human donor with narcolepsy. The source material was CD45RA- memory CD4+ T cells from PBMCs. CDR3 in DNA: TGTGCCAGTAGCACGACTAGCGGGGGGTCGGGTACGCAGTATTTT. Translation gives CASSTTSGGSGTQYF.